A selection of T cell receptor beta chains follows, all from one sample in a study of OX40 agonist ivuxolimab in advanced cancers. TCRdb's table, derived via immunoSEQ multiplex PCR, lists solely in-frame clones and lacks some. The repertoire has roughly 79,000 clones, roughly 89% of them found once; the top ten carry under 2%. The input for sequencing was CD4+ or CD8+ T cells sorted from blood, taken in a trial of the OX40 agonist ivuxolimab. These receptors were obtained from an adult with an advanced solid tumor such as melanoma, head and neck, liver or kidney cancer. Both conserved end residues are part of each CDR3. Fields, in order: V gene, D gene, J gene, CDR3 protein. The D gene is left open where the match is weak.

v_call: TRBV7-2; d_call: NA; j_call: TRBJ1-1; cdr3_aa: CASYWGLGVNTEAFF
v_call: TRBV7-2; d_call: NA; j_call: TRBJ2-7; cdr3_aa: CASSASGSEQYF
v_call: TRBV7-6; d_call: NA; j_call: TRBJ2-3; cdr3_aa: CASSIVTDTQYF
v_call: TRBV4-2; d_call: NA; j_call: TRBJ1-4; cdr3_aa: CASSPRLATNEKLFF
v_call: TRBV7-2; d_call: NA; j_call: TRBJ2-7; cdr3_aa: CASSLLSGVGEQYF
v_call: TRBV28; d_call: NA; j_call: TRBJ1-1; cdr3_aa: CASVGGVNTEAFF
v_call: TRBV5-1; d_call: NA; j_call: TRBJ2-3; cdr3_aa: CASSLQGSGTDTQYF
v_call: TRBV10-2; d_call: TRBD2; j_call: TRBJ2-7; cdr3_aa: CASPVAASGIYEQYF
v_call: TRBV5-1; d_call: NA; j_call: TRBJ2-3; cdr3_aa: CASSLEFVGTSLPNTQYF
v_call: TRBV5-4; d_call: TRBD2; j_call: TRBJ2-5; cdr3_aa: CASSPGLAGGQETQYF
v_call: TRBV7-2; d_call: TRBD2; j_call: TRBJ2-7; cdr3_aa: CASSRGGSGYEQYF
v_call: TRBV4-1; d_call: NA; j_call: TRBJ2-7; cdr3_aa: CASSQLLQDYLYEQYF
v_call: TRBV4-2; d_call: TRBD2; j_call: TRBJ2-3; cdr3_aa: CASSRLPLAGGTDTQYF
v_call: TRBV6-5; d_call: NA; j_call: TRBJ1-5; cdr3_aa: CASRQGSNQPQHF
v_call: TRBV5-1; d_call: TRBD2; j_call: TRBJ2-5; cdr3_aa: CASSVTSGSETQYF
v_call: TRBV5-1; d_call: NA; j_call: TRBJ2-3; cdr3_aa: CASSLGQSTDTQYF
v_call: TRBV5-1; d_call: TRBD1; j_call: TRBJ2-5; cdr3_aa: CASSPLGQAASSGETQYF
v_call: TRBV6-5; d_call: TRBD2; j_call: TRBJ2-5; cdr3_aa: CASRPLAGVRETQYF
v_call: TRBV7-2; d_call: TRBD2; j_call: TRBJ2-1; cdr3_aa: CASSLALAGSYNEQFF
v_call: TRBV19; d_call: NA; j_call: TRBJ1-3; cdr3_aa: CASSRDGGFGNTIYF
v_call: TRBV5-6; d_call: TRBD2; j_call: TRBJ2-7; cdr3_aa: CASSFPSGLGEQYF
v_call: TRBV6-1; d_call: NA; j_call: TRBJ2-7; cdr3_aa: CASNWDEQYF
v_call: TRBV5-6; d_call: NA; j_call: TRBJ2-2; cdr3_aa: CASSFERELFF